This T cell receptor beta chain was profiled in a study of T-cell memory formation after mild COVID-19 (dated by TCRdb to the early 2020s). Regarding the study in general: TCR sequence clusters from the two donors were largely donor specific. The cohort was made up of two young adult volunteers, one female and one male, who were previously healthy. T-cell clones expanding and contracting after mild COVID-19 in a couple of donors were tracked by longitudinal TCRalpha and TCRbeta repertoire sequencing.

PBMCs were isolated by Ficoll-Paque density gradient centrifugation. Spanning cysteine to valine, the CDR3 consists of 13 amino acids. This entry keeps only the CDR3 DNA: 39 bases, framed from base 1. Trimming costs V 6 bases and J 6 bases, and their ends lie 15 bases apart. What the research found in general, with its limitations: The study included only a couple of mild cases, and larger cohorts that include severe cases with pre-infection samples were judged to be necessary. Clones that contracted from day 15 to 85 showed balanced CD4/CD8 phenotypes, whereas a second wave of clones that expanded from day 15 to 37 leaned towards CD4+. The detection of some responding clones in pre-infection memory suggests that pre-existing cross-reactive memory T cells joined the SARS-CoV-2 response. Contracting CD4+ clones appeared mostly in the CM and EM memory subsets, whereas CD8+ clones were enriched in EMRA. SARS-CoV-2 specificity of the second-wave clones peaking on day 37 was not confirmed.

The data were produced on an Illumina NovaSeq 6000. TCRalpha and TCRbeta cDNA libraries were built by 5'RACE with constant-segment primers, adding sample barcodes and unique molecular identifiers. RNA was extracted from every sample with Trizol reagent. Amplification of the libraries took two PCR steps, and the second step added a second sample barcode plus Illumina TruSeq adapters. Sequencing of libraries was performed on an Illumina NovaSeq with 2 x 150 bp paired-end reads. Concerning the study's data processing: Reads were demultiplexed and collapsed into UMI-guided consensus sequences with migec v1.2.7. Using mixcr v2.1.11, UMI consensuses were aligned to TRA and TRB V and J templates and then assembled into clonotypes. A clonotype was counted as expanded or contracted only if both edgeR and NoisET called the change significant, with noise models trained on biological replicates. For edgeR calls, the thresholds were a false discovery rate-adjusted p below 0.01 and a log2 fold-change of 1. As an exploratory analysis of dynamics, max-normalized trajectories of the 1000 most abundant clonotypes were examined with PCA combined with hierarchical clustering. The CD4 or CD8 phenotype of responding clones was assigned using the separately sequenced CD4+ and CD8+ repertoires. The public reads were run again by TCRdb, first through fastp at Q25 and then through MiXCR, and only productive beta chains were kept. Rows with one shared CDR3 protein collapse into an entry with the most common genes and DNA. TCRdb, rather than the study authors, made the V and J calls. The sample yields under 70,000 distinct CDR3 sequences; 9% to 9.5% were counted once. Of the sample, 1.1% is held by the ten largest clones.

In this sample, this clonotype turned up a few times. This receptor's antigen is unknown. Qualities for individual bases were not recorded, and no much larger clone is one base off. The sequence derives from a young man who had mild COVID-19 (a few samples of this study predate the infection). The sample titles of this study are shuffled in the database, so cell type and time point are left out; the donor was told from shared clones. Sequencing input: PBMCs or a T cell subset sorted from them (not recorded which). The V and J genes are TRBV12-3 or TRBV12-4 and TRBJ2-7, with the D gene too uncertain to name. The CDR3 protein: CASSPSAAVEQYV. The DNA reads TGTGCCAGCAGCCCCTCGGCCGCGGTCGAGCAGTACGTC.